This TCR beta chain was obtained from a study of CD8 T cells in Susac syndrome (dated by TCRdb to between 2018 and 2020). About the full investigation: Whether CD8+ T cell activation and differentiation in Susac syndrome was antigen driven was tested using repertoire sequencing. The study compared CD8+ T cell repertoire clonality among over 9 healthy donors, about 14 Susac syndrome patients and 15 or so multiple sclerosis patients.

RNA was extracted using the RNeasy kit, and roughly 0.5 to 1 ug of the RNA was reverse transcribed with random hexamers. TCR beta CDR3 regions were amplified with the immunoSEQ multiplex PCR assay covering 54 Vbeta and 13 Jbeta segments. Bias from PCR amplification was corrected by using a synthetic template baseline for primer optimization and for computational correction. Under the source paper's analysis protocol: Reads were annotated to V, D and J genes per IMGT and analyzed with immunoSEQ Analyzer, keeping only productive sequences. To calculate clonality, Shannon entropy was normalized by log2 of the number of productive unique sequences and then subtracted from one. Public and private clones were assessed among the 100 most prevalent clones of each patient and control. Susac-specific clones were defined as absent from healthy and MS cohorts, around 1,000 published viral clones and other ImmuneACCESS disease sequences. In-frame beta chains were kept once TCRdb had trimmed the public reads at Q25 with fastp and called clones with MiXCR. Here each entry gathers all rows of one CDR3 protein and keeps the most common genes and DNA. It is TCRdb's table, rather than the study itself, that gives the V and J calls and clone size. The sample table shows about 300,000 distinct CDR3 sequences, and about nine tenths are seen once. The ten largest clones represent approximately 0.18% of the sample.

The CDR3 measures 14 amino acids from cysteine to phenylalanine. The kept DNA is CDR3 alone, 42 bases in frame from the first base. For CDR1 and CDR2, the germline V gene (reference sequence) lists SEHNR and FQNEAQ. A distance of 13 bases separates the germline ends of V and J, which lose 3 bases and 5 bases respectively. About this clonotype itself: Which antigen it targets is not known. Base qualities are missing; no much larger clone stands one base away.

Peripheral blood CD8+ and CD4+ T cells from healthy donors, Susac syndrome patients and multiple sclerosis patients were profiled using high-throughput TCR beta sequencing. Multiple sclerosis controls were treatment-naive patients with stable or active relapsing-remitting disease fulfilling revised McDonald criteria. Bulk CD8+ and CD4+ T cells were purified by magnetic negative isolation, while CD8+ TEMRA cells were enriched using FACS. Blood was collected in EDTA tubes and processed within 24 hours, with PBMCs isolated through density gradient centrifugation. PBMCs intended for TCR sequencing were cryopreserved in liquid nitrogen and thawed later in a water bath at 37 degrees C. Purity of sorted or isolated CD4+, CD8+ and CD8+ TEMRA cells was at least 90%. Results the study describes overall, beyond this receptor: The number of individuals in the TCR sequencing and HLA analysis was acknowledged as relatively small.

The sequence joins TRBV7-9 to TRBJ2-5, with a tentative D call of TRBD1 or TRBD2, each matching 6 bases. The TCR comes from a human donor with multiple sclerosis. The sequencing sample was made of CD8+ T cells from PBMCs. The encoded CDR3 is CASSFVGGLETQYF. The sequenced DNA is TGTGCCAGCAGCTTCGTTGGGGGGCTGGAGACCCAGTACTTC.